In its sample, the clone carrying this T cell receptor (beta chain) was seen many times. Its specificity is unknown. These data belong to a study of human T cells and chemical hapten exposure. Points from the study as a whole: With regard to DPC sensitization, TCRs above 1 in 1000 frequency did not change.

Time point here: healthy volunteer bleed at 6 weeks. Whole blood, unfractionated, served as the material for total RNA extraction. CDR1 is SGHAT and CDR2 is FQNNGV in the germline V gene. The CDR3 is 16 amino acids. J lost 2 bases, V lost 1 base, and 6 bases had no gene match. Unique molecular identifiers were attached to individual cDNA molecules within the library. From the RACE reads, TCRdb called clonotypes with MiXCR, one entry per CDR3 protein. The sample gives more than 60,000 distinct CDR3 sequences, over 8.5% of which show up once; less than 2% is in the top ten. The chain combines TRBV11-2 with TRBJ1-2; 8 bases line up with TRBD1. This clonotype was sampled from a male donor in good health. Some clones in this sample may be carry-over from other donors' samples. Material: whole blood. This CDR3 is CASSLAGTGRNYGYTF. CDR3 DNA sequence: TGTGCCAGCAGCTTAGCGGGGACAGGTCGAAACTATGGCTACACCTTC.